Listed below are T cell receptor beta chains from one sample, sequenced in a study of shared clonotypes between healthy human individuals. TCRdb keeps only in-frame clones here, not all; method: immunoSEQ multiplex PCR. The sample has around 1 million clones; approximately 80% are singletons. Sequenced sample: memory CD4+ T cells sorted from blood. These receptors all stem from a man between 18 and 35 years old in good health. Both conserved end residues are part of each CDR3. Fields, in order: D gene, V gene, J gene, clone size, CDR3 DNA, CDR3 protein. D genes are given only for firm matches. A clone size is listed for some rows: how often the clone was seen (once, few, many), or a class if it is expanded.

NA,TRBV19,TRBJ2-2,NA,TGTGCCAGTAGTGTAGTGGCAGTCACGGGGGAGCTGTTTTTT,CASSVVAVTGELFF
NA,TRBV11-2,TRBJ2-5,NA,TGTGCCAGCAGACCTTTTAGTGCAGCGAGCCAAGAGACCCAGTACTTC,CASRPFSAASQETQYF
NA,TRBV28,TRBJ1-5,NA,TGTGCCAGCATCAGAACAGAGAGTCAGCCCCAGCATTTT,CASIRTESQPQHF
NA,TRBV20-1,TRBJ1-1,NA,TGCAGTGCTACATTACTCACTGAAGCTTTCTTT,CSATLLTEAFF
TRBD2,TRBV5-6,TRBJ2-5,NA,TGTGCCAGCAGCTTCAGCGGGAGGGCCGAAGAGACCCAGTACTTC,CASSFSGRAEETQYF
NA,TRBV21-1,TRBJ1-5,NA,TGTGCCAGCAGCAAACGAACAGGGAGGGGCGATCAGCCCCAGCATTTT,CASSKRTGRGDQPQHF
NA,TRBV5-4,TRBJ2-7,NA,TGTGCCAGCAGCCCGACCGACTACCCCCTCAAGCAGTACTTC,CASSPTDYPLKQYF
NA,TRBV30,TRBJ1-3,NA,TGTGCCTGGGGGGACATGTCTTCCACCATATATTTT,CAWGDMSSTIYF
TRBD1,TRBV28,TRBJ1-5,NA,TGTGCCAGCAGTTTGGGGACAGGGGGCGAAAATCAGCCCCAGCATTTT,CASSLGTGGENQPQHF
TRBD1,TRBV9,TRBJ1-3,NA,TGTGCCAGCAGCGTAACAGGGGAAGTAAGAAACACCATATATTTT,CASSVTGEVRNTIYF
TRBD2,TRBV4-3,TRBJ2-7,NA,TGCGCCAGCAGCCAAGATAGTTCGGGGCTAGCGGGAATGGGCGAGCAGTACTTC,CASSQDSSGLAGMGEQYF
NA,TRBV6-5,TRBJ2-7,NA,TGTGCCAGCAGTAGGGTCTCCGCGACCTACGAGCAGTACTTC,CASSRVSATYEQYF
NA,TRBV28,TRBJ1-3,few,TGTGCCAGCAGTTTACCCCCAGCCACCATATATTTT,CASSLPPATIYF
NA,TRBV11-2,TRBJ1-1,NA,TGTGCCAGCAGCTTAGACGGACAGTCGAACACTGAAGCTTTCTTT,CASSLDGQSNTEAFF
NA,TRBV5-4,TRBJ1-1,NA,TGTGCCAGCAGCGTACAGGGTCCGACTGAAGCTTTCTTT,CASSVQGPTEAFF
NA,TRBV5-1,TRBJ1-5,once,TGCGCCAGCAGCCCGGAGACAGGTACTAATCAGCCCCAGCATTTT,CASSPETGTNQPQHF
NA,TRBV5-6,TRBJ1-5,few,TGTGCCAGCAGCTTGGGGGCTGGCAGGAATAGAAATCAGCCCCAGCATTTT,CASSLGAGRNRNQPQHF
NA,TRBV6-1,TRBJ2-2,NA,TGTGCCAGCAGGGAGAACACCGGGGAGCTGTTTTTT,CASRENTGELFF
NA,TRBV7-9,TRBJ1-4,few,TGTGCCAGCAGCTCGATAGGTGAAAAACTGTTTTTT,CASSSIGEKLFF
TRBD2,TRBV9,TRBJ2-3,NA,TGTGCCAGCAGCCCCCCGGGACTAGCAAGAGATACGCAGTATTTT,CASSPPGLARDTQYF
NA,TRBV7-6,TRBJ1-2,NA,TGTGCCAGCAGCCGATCTCGAAAGACCTATGGCTACACCTTC,CASSRSRKTYGYTF
NA,TRBV6-5,TRBJ2-5,NA,TGTGCCAGCGGGCAGGGTGGGGAGACCCAGTACTTC,CASGQGGETQYF
TRBD1,TRBV30,TRBJ2-4,NA,TGTGCCTCGTGTACAGGGGGCGGAACCAAAAACATTCAGTACTTC,CASCTGGGTKNIQYF
NA,TRBV11-2,TRBJ2-7,NA,TGTGCCAGCAGCTTAGATTGGACGTACGAGCAGTACTTC,CASSLDWTYEQYF
NA,TRBV7-2,TRBJ2-1,once,TGTGCCAGCAGCTTAGCCGGTGGTGTGTACAATGAGCAGTTCTTC,CASSLAGGVYNEQFF
NA,TRBV5-6,TRBJ2-3,NA,TGTGCCAGCAGCTCCCGGAACTCCGCCTCCGATACGCAGTATTTT,CASSSRNSASDTQYF
TRBD2,TRBV30,TRBJ2-7,NA,TGTGCCTGGACGACTAGCGGGGTTTACGAGCAGTACTTC,CAWTTSGVYEQYF
NA,TRBV6-5,TRBJ1-6,NA,TGTGCCAGCAGTTACTCGTCGGCGGTCTATAATTCACCCCTCCACTTT,CASSYSSAVYNSPLHF